These 14 T cell receptor beta chains share one sample of origin, sequenced in a study of blood T cell repertoires in COVID-19. Assay: immunoSEQ multiplex PCR; the TCRdb copy retains only in-frame clones and omits some. Found here are just over 300,000 clones, roughly 89% of them singletons; the top ten hold approximately 1.8%. Sequencing was carried out using peripheral blood. These receptor sequences come from a woman aged 30 to 39 with COVID-19, enrolled during active disease.

The V and J genes are TRBV25-1 and TRBJ1-2, with 9 positions matching TRBD1. The ends lost 1 base at V and 5 bases at J; junction bases unmatched: 5. This CDR3 is 15 amino acids long. Germline lookup yields CDR1 MGHDK and CDR2 SYGVNS. CDR3: CASSESHRGHYGYTF. The CDR3 bases are TGTGCCAGCAGTGAATCCCACAGGGGGCATTATGGCTACACCTTC.

This sequence joins TRBV11-2 and TRBJ1-6; tentative D call: TRBD1 (5 bases). CDR1 SGHAT and CDR2 FQNNGV come from the germline V gene. The V and J ends lost 4 bases and 9 bases respectively, with 22 bases between them. CDR3 length equals 17 residues. CDR3 region: CASSSIWGEDRGSPLHF. CDR3 sequence (DNA): TGTGCCAGCAGCTCGATCTGGGGGGAGGATAGAGGTTCACCCCTCCACTTT.

The genes are TRBV6-5 and TRBJ1-1; D is unclear. Germline V CDR1 and CDR2: MNHEY, SVGAGI. This CDR3 spans 13 amino acids. Trimming removed 7 bases at V and 4 bases at J, with 13 bases between. The CDR3 bases are TGTGCCAGCACCGAGTACCTCTCCACTGAAGCTTTCTTT. This gives the protein CASTEYLSTEAFF.

The chain recombines TRBV2 with TRBJ1-5, with D unresolved. V lost 6 bases and J lost 0, with 15 bases in between. CDR1 SNHLY and CDR2 FYNNEI come from the germline V gene. CDR3 length equals 16 residues. The CDR3 is CASSPGRTDSNQPQHF. DNA for the CDR3: TGTGCCAGCAGCCCTGGGAGGACCGATAGCAATCAGCCCCAGCATTTT.

This CDR3 reads CASSGGQGTDTQYF. The CDR3 coding sequence is TGTGCCAGCAGCGGGGGACAGGGGACAGATACGCAGTATTTT. V and J are TRBV7-9 and TRBJ2-3, with TRBD1 matching over 10 bases. V trimming: 5 bases; J trimming: 3 bases; junction bases outside the gene matches: 2. CDR1 is SEHNR, CDR2 FQNEAQ, per germline (reference sequence). The CDR3 has 14 amino acids.

Only a few counts were recorded for this clone. V and J are TRBV11-2 and TRBJ2-5, with 8 positions matching TRBD2. J was trimmed by 5 bases and V by 5 bases; bases with no gene match: 7. The CDR3 extends over 14 amino acids. CDR1 and CDR2 (germline): SGHAT, FQNNGV. This CDR3 is CASSPDLAGETQYF. In nucleotides, the CDR3 is TGTGCCAGCAGCCCCGACCTAGCGGGCGAGACCCAGTACTTC.

The table lists this clone with a count of one. V usage is TRBV2 and J usage is TRBJ2-3; 10 bases line up with TRBD2. The CDR3 has 15 amino acids. Trimming removed 4 bases from V and 5 bases from J; junction bases left unmatched: 6. Germline CDR1 and CDR2: SNHLY and FYNNEI. The DNA for the CDR3 is TGTGCCAGCAGTGGCTGGATAGCGGGGGGAGATACGCAGTATTTT. This translates into CASSGWIAGGDTQYF.

This clone appeared a single time. The chain is built from TRBV15 and TRBJ2-3, with 7 bases aligning to TRBD1. This CDR3 region has 14 residues. Per germline, CDR1 LNHNV and CDR2 YYDKDF (reference sequence). Germline trimming cut 0 bases from V and 3 bases from J; bases unmatched to any gene: 0. CDR3 in DNA: TGTGCCACCAGCAGAGAGGGACAGACAGATACGCAGTATTTT. This encodes CATSREGQTDTQYF.

This clone was observed a single time. V gene TRBV27 combines with J gene TRBJ1-3, with D hard to call. Trimming took 6 bases from V and 2 from J, leaving 14 bases between them. Germline CDR1 and CDR2: MNHEY and SMNVEV (reference sequence). The CDR3 sequence is 15 residues long. The CDR3 spells CASRSLVGAGNTIYF. The CDR3 DNA is TGTGCCAGCAGGTCCCTCGTCGGTGCTGGAAACACCATATATTTT.

V and J are TRBV9 and TRBJ1-4, with unresolved D. This CDR3 region has 14 residues. Per the germline V gene, CDR1 is SGDLS and CDR2 is YYNGEE. Trimming stripped 2 bases from V and 6 bases from J, with 11 bases between. In DNA form, the CDR3 reads TGTGCCAGCAGCGTGGCTCCCGGGGATGAAAAACTGTTTTTT. Translation: CASSVAPGDEKLFF.

This clone appeared once. This chain links TRBV2 with TRBJ2-7; possible D gene TRBD1, 5 bases. The CDR3 extends over 12 amino acids. Germline CDR1 SNHLY, CDR2 FYNNEI. Deletions cut 5 bases from V and 3 bases from J, with 8 bases between. CDR3 coding DNA: TGTGCCAGCAGTCCTCAGGGCTACGAGCAGTACGTC. Residues: CASSPQGYEQYV.

This clone has only one observation. This chain links TRBV5-1 with TRBJ1-1; tentatively, D is TRBD1 (5 bases). Germline CDR1 SGHRS, CDR2 YFSETQ. CDR3 length equals 15 residues. The germline V and J ends were trimmed by 3 bases and 0 bases, with 12 bases remaining between them. The CDR3 region has the DNA TGCGCCAGCAGCTCCGGGGGGTCGATGAACACTGAAGCTTTCTTT. Translated: CASSSGGSMNTEAFF.

The chain links TRBV2 to TRBJ1-2; D possibly corresponds to TRBD1 (6 bases). CDR1 is SNHLY, CDR2 FYNNEI, per germline. Trimming pared 1 base from V and 6 bases from J, leaving 12 bases between. This CDR3 region has 14 residues. The CDR3 region is CASSEVRTANGYTF. As DNA, the CDR3 is TGTGCCAGCAGTGAAGTGAGGACAGCCAATGGCTACACCTTC.

The gene calls are TRBV3-1 (or the pseudogene TRBV3-2) and TRBJ2-3; D might be TRBD1 (6 bases). This CDR3 spans 17 amino acids. The ends were cut back, 3 bases at V and 7 bases at J, with 23 bases in the middle. Germline V gives CDR1 LGHDT, CDR2 YNNKEL (reference sequence). The CDR3 reads CASSHLIRDKGFHTQYF. CDR3 sequence (DNA): TGTGCCAGCAGCCATCTAATCCGGGACAAGGGATTCCATACGCAGTATTTT.